Below, 32 T cell receptor beta chains from the same sample are listed, as sequenced in a study of OX40 agonist ivuxolimab in advanced cancers. Sequencing used immunoSEQ multiplex PCR; TCRdb keeps in-frame clones, though not all of them. The sample includes about 66,000 clones, roughly 90% of them seen just once. Sequenced here: CD4+ or CD8+ T cells sorted from blood, sampled in a trial of the OX40 agonist ivuxolimab. The receptors here all came from an adult with an advanced solid tumor such as melanoma, head and neck, liver or kidney cancer.

CDR3 amino acids: CASSPAASSYNEQFF. As DNA, the CDR3 is TGTGCCAGCAGCCCCGCGGCCAGCTCCTACAATGAGCAGTTCTTC. The chain uses TRBV7-8 and TRBJ2-1; D unresolved. V dropped 5 bases and J dropped 0 bases, with 11 bases sitting between them. CDR3 length: 15 amino acids. CDR1 is SGHVS and CDR2 is FQNEAQ in the germline V gene. Looking up the rest from reference TRBV7-8 and TRBJ2-1 gives the full variable domain: GAGVSQSPRYKVAKRGQDVALRCDPISGHVSLFWYQQALGQGPEFLTYFQNEAQLDKSGLPSDRFFAERPEGSVSTLKIQRTQQEDSAVYLCASSPAASSYNEQFFGPGTRLTVL.

J is TRBJ1-2 and V is TRBV6-6, with TRBD1 as a possible D gene (5 bases). This CDR3 has 14 amino acids. Trimming left V 6 bases short and J 7 bases short, with 18 bases between. Germline V gives CDR1 MNHNY, CDR2 SVGAGI (reference sequence). This CDR3 is CASSPPQGSFGYTF. The CDR3 DNA sequence: TGTGCCAGCAGCCCCCCCCAGGGTTCTTTTGGCTACACCTTC.

The chain links TRBV30 to TRBJ1-2; 8 positions agree with TRBD1. With 5 bases clipped from V and 6 bases from J, the junction kept 11 bases outside the gene matches. The CDR3 extends over 14 amino acids. Germline V lookup: CDR1 GTSNPN, CDR2 SVGIG (reference sequence). The CDR3 nucleotides read TGTGCCTGGGACAGAGCAGGGGGCGCGGATGGCTACACCTTC. Translating it yields CAWDRAGGADGYTF.

The chain links TRBV5-6 to TRBJ1-3; D is ambiguous. The length of the CDR3 is 14 residues. Trimming took 4 bases from V and 0 from J, leaving 8 bases between them. CDR1 SGHDT and CDR2 YYEEEE come from the germline V gene. CDR3 DNA sequence: TGTGCCAGCAGCGTGCCCGGCTCTGGAAACACCATATATTTT. Translated, it gives CASSVPGSGNTIYF.

V gene TRBV5-6 combines with J gene TRBJ1-5; 7 nucleotides align to TRBD1. The CDR3 loop spans 16 amino acids. Germline CDR1 is SGHDT and CDR2 is YYEEEE. V shed 4 bases, J shed 4 bases, and the junction held 11 bases outside the gene matches. DNA of the CDR3: TGTGCCAGCAGCGACGGAGGGGGCAGTCGTAATCAGCCCCAGCATTTT. This sequence encodes CASSDGGGSRNQPQHF.

This clone was observed once. The rearrangement links TRBV5-6 to TRBJ1-5; D not certain. The CDR3 contains 12 residues. From germline, CDR1 is SGHDT and CDR2 YYEEEE. V was shortened by 4 bases and J by 6 bases, with 8 bases between the two germline ends. The CDR3 DNA is TGTGCCAGCAGCGGGATAGGTCAGCCCCAGCATTTT. This gives the protein CASSGIGQPQHF.

V and J are TRBV9 and TRBJ2-5, with 7 bases fitting TRBD2. Germline loops: CDR1 SGDLS, CDR2 YYNGEE. V shed 3 bases and J 5 bases; nucleotides not matched to a gene: 10. The CDR3 is 15 residues long. CDR3 sequence: CASSARGGWGETQYF. The CDR3 DNA is TGTGCCAGCAGCGCCCGGGGAGGGTGGGGGGAGACCCAGTACTTC.

V usage is TRBV6-4 and J usage is TRBJ1-1; a weak D match, TRBD1 (5 bases). The CDR3 runs to 13 residues. Trimming shortened V by 3 bases and J by 5 bases, and 10 bases separated the two germline ends. CDR1 and CDR2 from the germline V gene are MRHNA and SNTAGT. The DNA of the CDR3 is TGTGCCAGCAGTGAGGGGGGGGGAACTGAAGCTTTCTTT. It is translated as CASSEGGGTEAFF.

The J gene is TRBJ2-5, the V gene TRBV6-1; D gene uncertain. The J call is uncertain, as TRBJ2-7 better fits the DNA end. This CDR3 contains 12 residues. The V gene's germline CDR1 is MNHNS and CDR2 SASEGT. The CDR3 loop reads CASSDISYEQYF. The DNA for the CDR3 is TGTGCCAGCAGCGACATTTCCTACGAGCAGTACTTC.

The V and J genes are TRBV5-1 and TRBJ2-3; the D is unclear. The CDR3 loop spans 14 amino acids. The V gene's germline CDR1 is SGHRS and CDR2 YFSETQ. V lost 3 bases to trimming and J lost 1 base, with 9 bases between them. CDR3 protein: CASSWKSGTDTQYF. DNA for the CDR3: TGCGCCAGCAGCTGGAAAAGCGGCACAGATACGCAGTATTTT.

The chain links TRBV11-3 to TRBJ2-1, with D perhaps being TRBD1 or TRBD2 (6 bases each). Germline values: CDR1 SGHNT, CDR2 YENEEA. CDR3 size: 15 residues. The V gene lost 1 base and the J gene lost 1 base, with 8 bases spanning the gap. CDR3 region: CASSLAGASYNEQFF. For the CDR3, the DNA is TGTGCCAGCAGCTTAGCGGGGGCATCCTACAATGAGCAGTTCTTC.

V is TRBV6-5 and J is TRBJ2-1, with 8 bases matching TRBD1. The CDR3 runs 13 residues. V lost 2 bases and J lost 10; bases outside the gene matches: 4. The germline V gene has CDR1 MNHEY and CDR2 SVGAGI. Here the CDR3 DNA reads TGTGCCAGCAGTTACGGCCGGGACAGGGAGCAGTTCTTC. It specifies CASSYGRDREQFF.

The genes are TRBV7-9 and TRBJ2-7; possibly TRBD2 for D (6 bases). The germline gives CDR1 SEHNR, CDR2 FQNEAQ (reference sequence). Trimming pared 0 bases from V and 3 bases from J, leaving 12 bases between. The CDR3 has 15 residues. The CDR3 nucleotides are TGTGCCAGCAGCTTAGCGATAGGGACTTACTACGAGCAGTACTTC. Translating it yields CASSLAIGTYYEQYF.

CDR3 sequence reads: CASSFGSQNTEAFF. Written as DNA, the CDR3 is TGTGCCAGCAGCTTTGGCAGCCAGAACACTGAAGCTTTCTTT. The chain combines TRBV7-9 with TRBJ1-1; no reliable D call. The length of the CDR3 is 14 residues. Between the trimmed V and J ends, which lost 3 bases and 1 base, there was a span of 9 bases. Germline lookup yields CDR1 SEHNR and CDR2 FQNEAQ (reference sequence).

The chain carries TRBV7-2 and TRBJ2-7, with 9 bases aligning to TRBD1. The ends lost 4 bases at V and 4 bases at J; junction bases unmatched: 8. The CDR3 has 15 amino acids. Germline-derived CDR1 and CDR2 are SGHTA and FQGNSA. CDR3 nucleotide sequence: TGTGCCAGCAGCTCGCCGGACAGGGGAGCTTACGAGCAGTACTTC. This translates into CASSSPDRGAYEQYF.

The J gene is TRBJ2-1, the V gene TRBV27; 9 bases agree with TRBD1. V shed 2 bases and J 7 bases; nucleotides not matched to a gene: 12. The germline gives CDR1 MNHEY, CDR2 SMNVEV (reference sequence). The CDR3 extends over 17 amino acids. CDR3 in amino acids: CASSLGWGQGVGNEQFF. The CDR3 nucleotides read TGTGCCAGCAGTTTAGGCTGGGGACAGGGAGTTGGAAATGAGCAGTTCTTC.

The J gene is TRBJ2-3, the V gene TRBV9; 9 bases match TRBD2. The CDR3 contains 15 residues. J lost 2 bases, V lost 0 bases, and 1 base had no gene match. CDR1 is SGDLS, CDR2 YYNGEE, per germline. CDR3 in amino acids: CASSVVAGATDTQYF. The CDR3 region has the DNA TGTGCCAGCAGCGTAGTAGCGGGGGCCACAGATACGCAGTATTTT. Variable domain in full (rest from reference TRBV9 and TRBJ2-3): DSGVTQTPKHLITATGQRVTLRCSPRSGDLSVYWYQQSLDQGLQFLIQYYNGEERAKGNILERFSAQQFPDLHSELNLSSLELGDSALYFCASSVVAGATDTQYFGPGTRLTVL.

This clone has more than one count but fewer than ten. V usage is TRBV29-1 and J usage is TRBJ1-1; no clear D gene. The germline gives CDR1 SQVTM, CDR2 ANQGSEA. This CDR3 is built from 10 residues. Trimming pared 4 bases from V and 5 bases from J, leaving 5 bases between. The CDR3, as DNA: TGCAGCGTTGTAGGGACTGAAGCTTTCTTT. Translated, it gives CSVVGTEAFF.

This clone has more than one count but fewer than ten. The gene calls are TRBV5-1 and TRBJ2-3, with a weak D call TRBD2 (6 bases). V was clipped by 5 bases and J by 4 bases, with 23 bases between them. CDR3 length equals 17 residues. Per the germline V gene, CDR1 is SGHRS and CDR2 is YFSETQ. CDR3 residues: CASRQGLFGGRADTQYF. In DNA, the CDR3 is TGCGCCAGCAGGCAAGGCTTGTTCGGGGGTAGGGCAGATACGCAGTATTTT.

CDR3 coding DNA: TGTGCCAGCTCACCACCAGAGGGGGCGGGTGGCTACACCTTC. Amino acid sequence: CASSPPEGAGGYTF. This chain uses TRBV18 with TRBJ1-2; 7 bases are shared with TRBD1. V shed 0 bases and J 7 bases; nucleotides not matched to a gene: 5. Per germline, CDR1 KGHSH and CDR2 LQKENI. The CDR3 has 14 amino acids.

The chain employs TRBV4-3 and TRBJ2-1; 7 positions agree with TRBD2. Germline values: CDR1 LGHNA, CDR2 YSLEER. The CDR3 has 15 residues. V was pared by 1 base and J by 10 bases, with 10 bases of the junction left unmatched. This chain's CDR3 is CASSQGSGGLGEQFF. Written as DNA, the CDR3 is TGCGCCAGCAGCCAAGGGTCCGGGGGGTTGGGAGAGCAGTTCTTC.

This sequence joins TRBV30 and TRBJ1-4; 7 bases match TRBD1. This CDR3 contains 13 residues. From germline, CDR1 is GTSNPN and CDR2 SVGIG (reference sequence). The ends lost 4 bases at V and 6 bases at J; junction bases unmatched: 5. The CDR3 DNA sequence: TGTGCCTGGACCGGGACAGCGGATGAAAAACTGTTTTTT. Translation: CAWTGTADEKLFF.

The chain joins TRBV5-4 to TRBJ2-5; tentatively, D is TRBD1 (7 bases). This CDR3 contains 14 residues. In germline, CDR1 is SGHNT, CDR2 YYREEE (reference sequence). Trimming stripped 5 bases from V and 2 bases from J, with 13 bases between. The CDR3 sequence: CASSLQGRQETQYF. The CDR3 bases are TGTGCCAGCAGTTTACAGGGGAGGCAAGAGACCCAGTACTTC. The full variable domain, rest sourced from reference TRBV5-4 and TRBJ2-5, is ETGVTQSPTHLIKTRGQQVTLRCSSQSGHNTVSWYQQALGQGPQFIFQYYREEENGRGNFPPRFSGLQFPNYSSELNVNALELDDSALYLCASSLQGRQETQYFGPGTRLLVL.

The rearrangement uses TRBV5-1 and TRBJ2-7, with 8 bases identical to TRBD1. V shed 4 bases and J 6 bases; nucleotides not matched to a gene: 9. The CDR3 length is 14 residues. Per the germline V gene, CDR1 is SGHRS and CDR2 is YFSETQ. CDR3 sequence reads: CASSPDRVRGEQYF. The DNA for the CDR3 is TGCGCCAGCAGCCCGGACAGGGTGAGGGGCGAGCAGTACTTC.

This clone was detected a few times. The chain couples TRBV30 to TRBJ1-2; TRBD1 matches 9 bases. Trimming at V came to 7 bases and at J to 0 bases, leaving 12 bases not matched to a gene. The CDR3 totals 16 residues. The germline CDR1 and CDR2 sequences are GTSNPN and SVGIG (reference sequence). CDR3 in amino acids: CASHRDRALANYGYTF. CDR3 nucleotides: TGTGCCTCACATAGGGACAGGGCCTTAGCTAACTATGGCTACACCTTC. Complete variable domain (other parts from reference TRBV30 and TRBJ1-2): SQTIHQWPATLVQPVGSPLSLECTVEGTSNPNLYWYRQAAGRGLQLLFYSVGIGQISSEVPQNLSASRPQDRQFILSSKKLLLSDSGFYLCASHRDRALANYGYTFGSGTRLTVV.

This sequence joins TRBV27 and TRBJ2-3; no definite D call. V was shortened by 5 bases and J by 2 bases, with 5 bases between the two germline ends. Germline V gene data show CDR1 as MNHEY and CDR2 as SMNVEV (reference sequence). This CDR3 comprises 12 residues. In DNA form, the CDR3 reads TGTGCCAGCAGTCCCCACACAGATACGCAGTATTTT. It yields the protein CASSPHTDTQYF.

In this sample, this clone turned up a few times. The V gene is TRBV14, the J gene TRBJ2-1, with D unclear. Germline lookup yields CDR1 SGHDN and CDR2 FVKESK. The CDR3 extends over 12 amino acids. Trimming left V 4 bases short and J 9 bases short, with 10 bases between. The chain's CDR3 is CASSRIRVEQFF. The CDR3 DNA sequence: TGTGCCAGCAGCCGGATTCGGGTTGAGCAGTTCTTC.

The chain recombines TRBV7-2 with TRBJ1-1, with 7 positions matching TRBD1. V was clipped by 5 bases and J by 3 bases; unmatched bases: 12. The germline V gene encodes CDR1 SGHTA and CDR2 FQGNSA. CDR3 length: 16 residues. This chain's CDR3 is CASSTPTGRGYTEAFF. CDR3 in DNA: TGTGCCAGCAGCACGCCGACAGGGCGAGGGTACACTGAAGCTTTCTTT.

The chain uses TRBV30 and TRBJ1-2; 8 bases line up with TRBD1. The CDR3 is 14 amino acids. Germline V CDR1 and CDR2: GTSNPN, SVGIG (reference sequence). V shed 5 bases and J 7 bases; nucleotides not matched to a gene: 12. The CDR3 protein is CAWGHGQGEVGYTF. DNA of the CDR3: TGTGCCTGGGGGCATGGACAGGGCGAAGTTGGCTACACCTTC.

This chain uses TRBV5-1 with TRBJ1-1; unclear D gene. The V and J ends lost 0 bases and 1 base respectively, with 7 bases between them. The CDR3 is made up of 14 amino acids. In germline, CDR1 is SGHRS, CDR2 YFSETQ. CDR3 sequence reads: CASSLGAANTEAFF. DNA of the CDR3: TGCGCCAGCAGCTTGGGGGCGGCGAACACTGAAGCTTTCTTT. Full variable domain (outside the CDR3, taken from reference TRBV5-1 and TRBJ1-1): KAGVTQTPRYLIKTRGQQVTLSCSPISGHRSVSWYQQTPGQGLQFLFEYFSETQRNKGNFPGRFSGRQFSNSRSEMNVSTLELGDSALYLCASSLGAANTEAFFGQGTRLTVV.

The CDR3 protein is CASSLGGHQETQYF. The CDR3 coding sequence is TGCGCCAGCAGCTTGGGGGGGCACCAAGAGACCCAGTACTTC. The V call is TRBV5-1, the J call TRBJ2-5; D may be TRBD1 (6 bases). The CDR3 runs to 14 residues. Germline V lookup: CDR1 SGHRS, CDR2 YFSETQ. Trimming took off 0 bases at V and 0 bases at J, with 6 bases between the two ends.

This sequence joins TRBV28 and TRBJ1-2; no definite D call. This CDR3 has 14 amino acids. Germline CDR1 is MDHEN and CDR2 is SYDVKM. V lost 5 bases, J lost 8 bases, and 18 bases lay in between. CDR3 sequence (DNA): TGTGCCAGCAGTCTTCAATGGCGCAGTGGAGGCTACACCTTC. Encoded protein: CASSLQWRSGGYTF.